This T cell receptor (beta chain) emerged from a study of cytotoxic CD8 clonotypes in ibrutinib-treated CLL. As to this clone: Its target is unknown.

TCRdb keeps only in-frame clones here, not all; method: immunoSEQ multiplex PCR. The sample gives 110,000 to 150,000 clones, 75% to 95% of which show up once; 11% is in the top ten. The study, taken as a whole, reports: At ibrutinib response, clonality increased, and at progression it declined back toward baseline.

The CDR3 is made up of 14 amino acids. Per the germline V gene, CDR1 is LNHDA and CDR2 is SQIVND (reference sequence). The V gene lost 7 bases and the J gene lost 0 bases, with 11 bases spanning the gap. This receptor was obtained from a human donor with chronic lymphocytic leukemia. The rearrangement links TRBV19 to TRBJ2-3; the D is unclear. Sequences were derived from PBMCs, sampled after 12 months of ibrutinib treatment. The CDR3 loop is CASTKVGSTDTQYF. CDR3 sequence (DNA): TGTGCCAGTACCAAGGTGGGGAGCACAGATACGCAGTATTTT.